This entry lists 10 T cell receptor beta chains sequenced from one sample in a study of blood T cells in healthy people across ages. The second PCR ran about 6 to 12 cycles with a sample-barcoded 5' primer and J-beta primers. TCRdb fed the 5' RACE reads into MiXCR, producing one record per CDR3 protein. The table includes a few hundred thousand distinct CDR3 sequences, roughly a quarter detected once. In addition, the sample was reused for a study of T cells of mothers and their children.

The sequenced sample was blood. These TCRs come from a boy aged 2-15 years in good health.

The table lists this clonotype with a few counts. This chain connects TRBV20-1 to TRBJ2-5; 10 bases are shared with TRBD2. The CDR3 is made up of 12 amino acids. Germline lookup yields CDR1 DFQATT and CDR2 SNEGSKA (reference sequence). V shed 8 bases, J shed 1 base, and the junction held 1 base outside the gene matches. In nucleotides, the CDR3 is TGCAGTAGCGGGAGGGCCCAAGAGACCCAGTACTTC. Translating gives CSSGRAQETQYF.

The chain links TRBV29-1 to TRBJ2-1; 11 bases map to TRBD1. V was pared by 5 bases and J by 8 bases, with 11 bases of the junction left unmatched. The CDR3 totals 15 residues. Per germline, CDR1 SQVTM and CDR2 ANQGSEA. CDR3 sequence: CSVQGGTGGIDEQFF. In nucleotides, the CDR3 is TGCAGCGTTCAAGGTGGGACAGGGGGTATCGATGAGCAGTTCTTC.

This clonotype was seen ten or more times. The chain uses TRBV15 and TRBJ1-4, with a possible D match to TRBD1 (6 bases). The V end lost 6 bases, the J end lost 1 base, and 12 bases lay between the germline ends. CDR3 length: 15 residues. Germline V gene sequence: CDR1 LNHNV, CDR2 YYDKDF (reference sequence). The CDR3 nucleotides read TGTGCCACCAGGGACAGTCTGCGAACTAATGAAAAACTGTTTTTT. Translated: CATRDSLRTNEKLFF.

The chain has TRBV28 and TRBJ1-5; D is unclear. Between the trimmed V and J ends, which lost 2 bases and 2 bases, there was a span of 10 bases. CDR3 length equals 15 residues. The germline gives CDR1 MDHEN, CDR2 SYDVKM. The chain's CDR3 is CASSLAGRRNQPQHF. CDR3 coding DNA: TGTGCCAGCAGTTTAGCGGGGAGGCGCAATCAGCCCCAGCATTTT.

This clonotype came up a few times. The chain is built from TRBV12-5 and TRBJ2-1, with 12 positions matching TRBD1. CDR3 length: 15 residues. Germline CDR1 and CDR2: LGHNT and FRNRAP. The V segment lost 8 bases and the J segment 1 base; nucleotides outside the gene matches: 3. The DNA of the CDR3 is TGTGCTAGTAAGGGACAGGGGGCTTCCTACAATGAGCAGTTCTTC. Its translation: CASKGQGASYNEQFF.

This chain uses TRBV2 with TRBJ2-1; D might be TRBD1 (6 bases). Germline assignment: CDR1 SNHLY and CDR2 FYNNEI. Trimming cost V 8 bases and J 7 bases, with 21 bases left between them. The CDR3 contains 15 residues. The CDR3 reads CASRLQGHGYNEQFF. DNA of the CDR3: TGTGCCAGCCGTCTACAGGGACACGGTTATAATGAGCAGTTCTTC.

This clonotype has at least ten counts. CDR3 amino acids: CASSLGGADTQYF. The CDR3, as DNA: TGTGCCAGCAGTTTGGGCGGAGCAGATACGCAGTATTTT. The chain uses TRBV7-2 and TRBJ2-3; D ambiguous. Trimming pared 6 bases from V and 4 bases from J, leaving 11 bases between. The CDR3 sequence is 13 residues long. The germline V gene encodes CDR1 SGHTA and CDR2 FQGNSA. Filled out from reference TRBV7-2 and TRBJ2-3, the complete variable domain reads GAGVSQSPSNKVTEKGKDVELRCDPISGHTALYWYRQSLGQGLEFLIYFQGNSAPDKSGLPSDRFSAERTGGSVSTLTIQRTQQEDSAVYLCASSLGGADTQYFGPGTRLTVL.

The V gene is TRBV9, the J gene TRBJ2-3, with 7 nucleotides matching TRBD2. The germline V gene encodes CDR1 SGDLS and CDR2 YYNGEE. CDR3 length: 17 amino acids. The V and J ends lost 4 bases and 1 base, in that order; junction bases with no gene match: 12. The CDR3 region is CASSPGGGVDGTDTQYF. CDR3 nucleotides: TGTGCCAGCAGCCCGGGGGGAGGGGTCGACGGCACAGATACGCAGTATTTT.

This clonotype was counted between two and nine times. The CDR3 ends on some other residue instead of the conserved phenylalanine or tryptophan, so this is likely a read error. The chain recombines TRBV24-1 with TRBJ1-2, with TRBD1 matching over 9 bases. V lost 8 bases and J lost 8; bases outside the gene matches: 8. CDR3 length equals 13 residues. The germline V gene has CDR1 KGHDR and CDR2 SFDVKD. The CDR3 reads CATNPTGGKGYTL. The DNA for the CDR3 is TGTGCCACCAATCCCACAGGGGGCAAAGGCTACACCCTC.

This clonotype was detected a few times. The rearrangement uses TRBV7-9 and TRBJ1-1; D might be TRBD1 (6 bases). V was cut by 1 base and J by 7 bases, with 16 bases left in between. The germline CDR1 and CDR2 sequences are SEHNR and FQNEAQ (reference sequence). CDR3 size: 15 residues. The CDR3 here is CASSLVRGGEDEAFF. The CDR3 coding sequence is TGTGCCAGCAGCTTAGTGAGAGGGGGGGAAGATGAAGCTTTCTTT.